Below, 8 T cell receptor beta chains from the same sample are listed, as sequenced in a study of T cell repertoires in cytomegalovirus infection. TCRdb reprocessed the reads with MiXCR, giving one entry per CDR3 protein. The sample holds 200,000 to 250,000 distinct CDR3 sequences, over 9% seen once. Sequences were obtained from PBMCs. These receptors were obtained from a human donor in good health (CMV status not recorded). Some clones in this sample may be carry-over from other donors' samples.

This clonotype showed up many times. This sequence joins TRBV7-2 and TRBJ2-1; D is uncertain. V gave up 5 bases and J gave up 8 bases, with 7 bases separating them. Per the germline V gene, CDR1 is SGHTA and CDR2 is FQGNSA. The CDR3 is made up of 11 amino acids. The CDR3 region is CASSARYEQFF. CDR3 sequence (DNA): TGTGCCAGCAGCGCCCGGTATGAGCAGTTCTTC. Filled out from reference TRBV7-2 and TRBJ2-1, the complete variable domain reads GAGVSQSPSNKVTEKGKDVELRCDPISGHTALYWYRQSLGQGLEFLIYFQGNSAPDKSGLPSDRFSAERTGGSVSTLTIQRTQQEDSAVYLCASSARYEQFFGPGTRLTVL.

There are many counts of this clonotype. The chain is built from TRBV7-2 and TRBJ1-1; D is ambiguous. The CDR3 sequence is 13 residues long. V was shortened by 1 base and J by 7 bases, with 10 bases between the two germline ends. Germline V gene data show CDR1 as SGHTA and CDR2 as FQGNSA. Here the CDR3 reads CASSLGQGIEAFF. In nucleotides, the CDR3 is TGTGCCAGCAGCTTAGGACAAGGGATTGAAGCTTTCTTT. Full variable domain (missing parts from reference TRBV7-2 and TRBJ1-1): GAGVSQSPSNKVTEKGKDVELRCDPISGHTALYWYRQSLGQGLEFLIYFQGNSAPDKSGLPSDRFSAERTGGSVSTLTIQRTQQEDSAVYLCASSLGQGIEAFFGQGTRLTVV.

This clonotype was picked up a small number of times. V usage is TRBV19 and J usage is TRBJ1-1, with TRBD1 matching over 9 bases. Germline values: CDR1 LNHDA, CDR2 SQIVND (reference sequence). V dropped 7 bases and J dropped 2; count of bases not matched to a gene: 8. This CDR3 contains 15 residues. This CDR3 reads CASTTTGGRNTEAFF. CDR3 bases: TGTGCCAGTACCACGACAGGGGGAAGAAACACTGAAGCTTTCTTT.

This clonotype was seen at least ten times. The chain has TRBV7-9 and TRBJ2-5; the D gene is possibly TRBD2 (5 bases). Germline lookup yields CDR1 SEHNR and CDR2 FQNEAQ (reference sequence). With 4 bases removed from V and 5 bases from J, the gap between germline ends came to 20 bases. This CDR3 spans 16 amino acids. As DNA, the CDR3 is TGTGCCAGCAGCTCTATTGTAGAGGGCCACCGGGAGACCCAGTACTTC. It is translated as CASSSIVEGHRETQYF.

The rearrangement uses TRBV20-1 and TRBJ2-1, with 14 positions matching TRBD2. CDR1 and CDR2 from the germline V gene are DFQATT and SNEGSKA (reference sequence). The CDR3 totals 15 residues. In DNA, the CDR3 is TGCAGCGCCGGCCAGGGACTAGCGGGAGCCAATGAGCAGTTCTTC. Its protein is CSAGQGLAGANEQFF.

This clonotype has ten or more counts. J is TRBJ2-1 and V is TRBV30; 11 bases are shared with TRBD2. The CDR3 has 14 amino acids. CDR1 is GTSNPN, CDR2 SVGIG, per germline (reference sequence). V lost 1 base to trimming and J lost 6 bases; unmatched junction nucleotides: 2. CDR3 sequence reads: CAWSEGLAANEQFF. The DNA of the CDR3 is TGTGCCTGGAGTGAGGGACTAGCGGCCAATGAGCAGTTCTTC.

The J gene is TRBJ2-3, the V gene TRBV19; TRBD1 is a possible D gene (6 bases). This CDR3 region has 13 residues. The V gene lost 5 bases and the J gene lost 4 bases, with 10 bases spanning the gap. Per the germline V gene, CDR1 is LNHDA and CDR2 is SQIVND (reference sequence). The CDR3 reads CASSDPGADTQYF. CDR3 DNA sequence: TGTGCCAGTAGTGACCCAGGGGCAGATACGCAGTATTTT.

This clonotype came up many times. The rearrangement joins TRBV11-1 to TRBJ1-1, with D tentatively TRBD1 (6 bases). Germline-derived CDR1 and CDR2 are SGHAT and FQDESV (reference sequence). The CDR3 contains 15 residues. Trimming shortened V by 5 bases and J by 7 bases, and 20 bases separated the two germline ends. CDR3 residues: CASSPTLGTRNEAFF. CDR3 nucleotide sequence: TGTGCCAGCAGCCCTACCCTCGGGACACGGAATGAAGCTTTCTTT.